This T cell receptor (beta chain) was recorded in a study of blood T cell repertoires in COVID-19. Clones were read by immunoSEQ multiplex PCR, and TCRdb kept only the in-frame ones, dropping some. The sample has under 300,000 clones; approximately 92% are singletons. The germline CDR1 and CDR2 sequences are SEHNR and FQNEAQ (reference sequence). The CDR3 runs 15 residues. The V and J ends lost 2 bases and 1 base, in that order; junction bases with no gene match: 2. The sample taken for sequencing was PBMCs or T cells enriched from blood (not recorded which). The receptor was isolated from a young woman who had recovered from COVID-19. V and J are TRBV7-9 and TRBJ1-1; 9 positions match TRBD1. The DNA for the CDR3 is TGTGCCAGCAGCTTAAGGGACAGGGCGAACACTGAAGCTTTCTTT. It encodes CASSLRDRANTEAFF.